This T cell receptor beta chain was sequenced in a study of blood T cell repertoires in COVID-19. Looking at the study overall: Nucleic acid was either cDNA or gDNA, and it came from T cells, B-cell-depleted T cells, or PBMCs.

In the authors' methods: Amplification of reference gene primers provided the estimated nucleated cell counts. Clones were read by immunoSEQ multiplex PCR, and TCRdb kept only the in-frame ones, dropping some. V and J calls and clone size are those listed in that table; D and trimming were worked out from the DNA. Among approximately 320,000 clones listed, 85% were seen once. The CDR3 length is 13 residues. V gave up 2 bases and J gave up 0 bases, with 7 bases separating them. Germline V gene lookup returns CDR1 GTSNPN and CDR2 SVGIG (reference sequence). The chain uses TRBV30 and TRBJ1-1; possibly TRBD1 for D (5 bases). This clonotype was sampled from a human donor in a cohort sampled during active COVID-19. The material sequenced was peripheral blood. The CDR3 region is CAWSRQMNTEAFF. CDR3 sequence (DNA): TGTGCCTGGAGTAGACAGATGAACACTGAAGCTTTCTTT.